These T cell receptor beta chains were read from a single sample in a study of shared clonotypes between healthy human individuals. TCRdb keeps only in-frame clones here, not all; method: immunoSEQ multiplex PCR. The sample carries 2 million to 2.5 million clones, approximately 94% recorded once. What was sequenced was naive CD8+ T cells from PBMCs. Every receptor here comes from a man between 18 and 35 years old in good health. Some clones in this sample may be carry-over from other donors' samples. Each CDR3 is given without its conserved first and last residue. Fields, in order: CDR3 length, J gene, V gene, clone size, CDR3 protein. Expanded clones get a size class; other rows say once, few or many, or leave the size out.

14 TRBJ2-1 TRBV15 once ATSSPGSGRVNEQF
16 TRBJ2-1 TRBV9 - ASSVDGRFSGIYNEQF
11 TRBJ2-3 TRBV21-1 - ASSYPAWDTQY
15 TRBJ1-1 TRBV28 - ASSFGRARRKNTEAF
12 TRBJ1-1 TRBV28 - ASSPLGLNTEAF
11 TRBJ1-2 TRBV19 - ASSIKANYGYT
11 - TRBV7-9 - ASSPDRDYEQY
13 TRBJ2-7 TRBV7-9 - ASMTPDNQGYEQY
13 TRBJ2-7 TRBV7-9 - ASSLTLGLVSEQY
14 TRBJ2-7 TRBV7-8 once ASSPRSDAYNYEQY
11 TRBJ2-7 TRBV28 once ASSPGTSYEQY
16 TRBJ2-1 TRBV7-3 - ASSLTGLGSASYNEQF
13 TRBJ2-1 TRBV13 - ASSQRATMYNEQF
12 TRBJ1-1 TRBV5-6 - ASSSQGARYEAF
11 TRBJ2-1 TRBV7-3 - ASSLDTLGEQF
12 TRBJ1-1 TRBV10-1 once ASSARLEDTEAF
10 TRBJ2-4 TRBV5-8 - ASSFPMDIQY
12 TRBJ1-5 TRBV27 - ASSAGTVYQPQH